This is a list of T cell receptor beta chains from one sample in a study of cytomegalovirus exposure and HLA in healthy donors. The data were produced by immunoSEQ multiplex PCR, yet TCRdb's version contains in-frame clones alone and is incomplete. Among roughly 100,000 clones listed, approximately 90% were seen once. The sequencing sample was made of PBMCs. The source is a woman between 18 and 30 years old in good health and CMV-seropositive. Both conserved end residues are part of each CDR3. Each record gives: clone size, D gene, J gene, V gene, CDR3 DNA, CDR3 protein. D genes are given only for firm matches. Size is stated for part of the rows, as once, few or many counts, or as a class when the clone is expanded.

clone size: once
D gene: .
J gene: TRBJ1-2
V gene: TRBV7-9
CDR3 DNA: TGTGCCAGCAGCTTAGGGATTACACGGGCTAACTATGGCTACACCTTC
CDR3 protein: CASSLGITRANYGYTF

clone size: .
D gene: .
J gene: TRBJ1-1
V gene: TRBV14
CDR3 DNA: TGTGCCAGCAGCCAAGGCCTGCCACCAATATTTCGGGGGTCTGAAGCTTTCTTT
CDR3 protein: CASSQGLPPIFRGSEAFF

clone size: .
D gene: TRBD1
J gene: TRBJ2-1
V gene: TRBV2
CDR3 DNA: TGTGCCAGCATAACGGACAGGGTCATCAATGAGCAGTTCTTC
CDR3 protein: CASITDRVINEQFF

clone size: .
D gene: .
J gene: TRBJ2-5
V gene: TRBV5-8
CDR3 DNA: TGTGCCAGCAGCTTGGGACAGGTGGGACGGGAGACCCAGTACTTC
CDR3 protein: CASSLGQVGRETQYF

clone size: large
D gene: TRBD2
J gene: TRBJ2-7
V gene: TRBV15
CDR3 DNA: TGTGCCACCAGCCGTACTAGCGGGGGGGTTTCCGAGCAGTACTTC
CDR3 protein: CATSRTSGGVSEQYF

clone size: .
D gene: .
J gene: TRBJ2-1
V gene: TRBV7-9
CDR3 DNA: TGTGCCAGCAGCGATCTACCGGCTGGGAGCGGTCCTGCCTACAATGAGCAGTTCTTC
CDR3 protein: CASSDLPAGSGPAYNEQFF

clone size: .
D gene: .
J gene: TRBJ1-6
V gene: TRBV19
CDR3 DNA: TGTGCCAGTAGTATACTTGGGACTGGAGCGAGTTCACCCCTCCACTTT
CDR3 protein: CASSILGTGASSPLHF

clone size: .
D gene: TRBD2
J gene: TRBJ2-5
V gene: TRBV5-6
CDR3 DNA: TGTGCCAGCAGCTCCCCCCTAGCGGGGGCTGGAGAGACCCAGTACTTC
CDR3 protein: CASSSPLAGAGETQYF

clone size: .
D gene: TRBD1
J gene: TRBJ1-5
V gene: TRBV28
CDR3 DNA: TGTGCCAGCAGTTTAGGGGACAGGGACCATCAGCCCCAGCATTTT
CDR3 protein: CASSLGDRDHQPQHF

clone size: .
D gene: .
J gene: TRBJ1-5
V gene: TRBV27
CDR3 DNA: TGTGCCAGCAAGTTGAAGCCATATAGCAATCAGCCCCAGCATTTT
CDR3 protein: CASKLKPYSNQPQHF

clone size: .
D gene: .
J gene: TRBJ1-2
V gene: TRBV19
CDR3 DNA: TGTGCCAGTGTGTTCGTATCGGGGTTAGGCTCCGGCTACACCTTC
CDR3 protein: CASVFVSGLGSGYTF

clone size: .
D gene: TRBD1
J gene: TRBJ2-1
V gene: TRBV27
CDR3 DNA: TGTGCCAGCAGTTTGAGGACAGGGACCTACAATGAGCAGTTCTTC
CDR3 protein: CASSLRTGTYNEQFF

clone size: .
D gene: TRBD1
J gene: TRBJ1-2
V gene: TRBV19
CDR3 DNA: TGTGCCAGTAGTCCTCTTGACAGGGCCAGTTATGGCTACACCTTC
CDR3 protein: CASSPLDRASYGYTF

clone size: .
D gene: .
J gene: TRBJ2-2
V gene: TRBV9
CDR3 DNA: TGTGCCAGCAGCTCCCGGACAGTGAACACCGGGGAGCTGTTTTTT
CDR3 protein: CASSSRTVNTGELFF

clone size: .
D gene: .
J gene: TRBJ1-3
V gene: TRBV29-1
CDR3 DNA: TGCAGCGTTCAGGGTCAACAAAACACCATATATTTT
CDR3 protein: CSVQGQQNTIYF

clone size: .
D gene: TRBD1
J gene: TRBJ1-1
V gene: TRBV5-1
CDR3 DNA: TGCGCCAGCAGCGGACAGGCACCCACTGAAGCTTTCTTT
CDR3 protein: CASSGQAPTEAFF

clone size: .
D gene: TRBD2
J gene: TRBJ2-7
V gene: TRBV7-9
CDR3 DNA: TGTGCCAGCAGCCACTCTATGAGGACTAGTTCCTACGAGCAGTACTTC
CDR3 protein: CASSHSMRTSSYEQYF

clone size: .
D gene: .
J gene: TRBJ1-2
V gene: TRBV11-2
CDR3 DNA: TGTGCCAGCAGCTTATATGACAGCAACTATGGCTACACCTTC
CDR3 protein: CASSLYDSNYGYTF